This is a list of T cell receptor beta chains from one sample in a study of T cell responses to AZD1222 COVID-19 vaccine. Only in-frame clones appear in the TCRdb table, and some are missing; sequencing was by immunoSEQ multiplex PCR. The sample has 150,000 to 200,000 clones, 85% to 95% seen once; the top ten hold under 6%. This sample comprised peripheral blood, obtained 28 days after the second AZD1222 dose. All receptors come from an adult who received the AZD1222 COVID-19 vaccine. CDR3s leave out the opening cysteine and the closing phenylalanine or tryptophan.

V	J	CDR3
TRBV19	TRBJ2-1	ASLDGSYNEQF
TRBV11-3	TRBJ1-1	ASSLDRGGLV
TRBV7-9	TRBJ2-7	ASSLVGNRDYEQY
TRBV30	TRBJ1-2	AWRRGQGTYGYT
TRBV27	TRBJ2-1	ASSPGLNEQF
TRBV6-1	TRBJ1-6	ASSEGWSSYNSPLH
TRBV7-2	TRBJ2-7	ASSFRQGTGEQY
TRBV28	TRBJ1-2	ASSYTGTPGHYGYT
TRBV11-3	TRBJ2-3	ASSLDGTRGRDTQY
TRBV18	TRBJ2-5	ASSPGRGGAGQETQY
TRBV7-6	TRBJ2-6	ASSPTIAGANVLT
TRBV19	TRBJ2-1	ASTPGSGRAEEQF
TRBV19	TRBJ1-1	ASTIGGTEAF
TRBV30	TRBJ1-3	AWKGQGEAGNTIY
TRBV30	TRBJ2-5	AWSVQLGSSGY
TRBV19	TRBJ1-2	ASSIDGPVKGYT
TRBV7-9	TRBJ1-4	ASSLESRATNEKLF
TRBV7-6	TRBJ2-1	ASSFRGDGLASKVNEQF
TRBV3-1/TRBV3-2	TRBJ2-2	ASSQVRRNTGELF
TRBV11-1	TRBJ1-1	ASSLEPSGKAF
TRBV27	TRBJ2-2	ASSFRAGGNTGELF
TRBV1	TRBJ2-7	TTAGLAALSYEQY
TRBV15	TRBJ1-2	ATSRAGQGYGYT
TRBV27	TRBJ2-7	ASSLQGYEQY
TRBV4-2	TRBJ2-5	ASSQDSGIIGETQY
TRBV18	TRBJ2-1	ASSRGGGNEQF
TRBV24-1	TRBJ2-3	ATSDRTSGSNSIDTQY
TRBV2	TRBJ2-7	ASSDYHSSYEQY
TRBV7-2	TRBJ1-5	ASSLETGWGRDQPQH
TRBV6-5	TRBJ1-5	ASRPTGFNQPQH
TRBV3-1/TRBV3-2	TRBJ1-2	ASSSQASYGYT
TRBV7-8	TRBJ1-3	ASSLRAVEGISGNTIY
TRBV7-9	TRBJ2-3	ASSPREGQSIDTQY
TRBV5-1	TRBJ1-3	ASSLGQVLNSGNTIY
TRBV21-1	TRBJ1-4	ASPPWEKLF
TRBV6-5	TRBJ2-1	ASKESGQGPF
TRBV2	TRBJ2-2	ASSESFYRGHTGELF
TRBV27	TRBJ2-7	ASSLAGSSYEQY
TRBV5-6	TRBJ1-3	ASSLYGLQGGGNTIY
TRBV23-1	TRBJ2-1	ASSQADSRSYNEQF
TRBV5-4	TRBJ2-5	ASSLGQGQETQY
TRBV18	TRBJ1-1	ASSFGGNTEAF
TRBV5-6	TRBJ1-2	ASSLRDRNYGYT
TRBV4-3	TRBJ2-3	ASSQGPGPSTDTQY
TRBV5-1	TRBJ2-7	ASSLAPFAGAYEQY
TRBV15	TRBJ1-2	ATSRDLDPAPRNSYGYT
TRBV10-3	TRBJ2-3	AIRKGGTDTQY
TRBV5-4	TRBJ1-2	ASSLESGNYGYT
TRBV5-6	TRBJ1-5	ASSLVGGGQPQH